The 11 T cell receptor beta chains below come from one sample, sequenced in a study of sequential checkpoint blockade in melanoma. Only in-frame clones appear in the TCRdb table, and some are missing; sequencing was by immunoSEQ multiplex PCR. The sample lists over 10,000 clones, 74% occurring once. The treatment is: randomized to nivolumab then ipilimumab (arm A) or the reverse (arm B). The sequencing used CD8+ T cells sorted from blood (inferred from file names), collected from a patient given nivolumab and ipilimumab in sequence. These receptors came from a human donor with melanoma.

This clone appeared a few times. V usage is TRBV6-6 and J usage is TRBJ1-1; D unclear. The CDR3 contains 12 residues. V was clipped by 8 bases and J by 2 bases, with 9 bases between them. Germline V gives CDR1 MNHNY, CDR2 SVGAGI (reference sequence). CDR3 coding DNA: TGTGCCAGCTGGGCCGACAACACTGAAGCTTTCTTT. Protein sequence: CASWADNTEAFF.

CDR3 bases: TGTGCCATCAGTGAGTCCGGGGTTGGTCCCACTGAAGCTTTCTTT. As protein: CAISESGVGPTEAFF. The V call is TRBV10-3, the J call TRBJ1-1; D unresolved. CDR1 ENHRY and CDR2 SYGVKD come from the germline V gene. This CDR3 has 15 amino acids. V lost 0 bases to trimming and J lost 4 bases, with 12 bases between them.

J is TRBJ1-2 and V is TRBV7-4; 7 nucleotides line up with TRBD1. Trimming at V came to 5 bases and at J to 6 bases, leaving 3 bases not matched to a gene. This CDR3 comprises 12 residues. CDR1 is SGHVT and CDR2 is SQSDAQ in the germline V gene. The CDR3: CASSRGPDGYTF. DNA for the CDR3: TGTGCCAGCAGCAGGGGGCCTGATGGCTACACCTTC.

In its sample, this clone was seen a few times. The chain joins TRBV27 to TRBJ2-7; no clear D gene. This CDR3 is 13 amino acids long. V dropped 2 bases and J dropped 6 bases, with 11 bases sitting between them. The germline V gene has CDR1 MNHEY and CDR2 SMNVEV (reference sequence). CDR3 sequence reads: CASSLGRYGEQYV. CDR3 sequence (DNA): TGTGCCAGCAGTTTAGGCAGGTACGGCGAGCAGTACGTC.

Details on this clone: At the DNA level, this CDR3 is encoded by other sequences in the same sample as well. V and J are TRBV9 and TRBJ2-1; D gene unclear. The CDR3 has 15 residues. Germline CDR1 is SGDLS and CDR2 is YYNGEE. V was cut by 0 bases and J by 0 bases, with 7 bases left in between. DNA of the CDR3: TGTGCCAGCAGCGTAGCCCCTAGCTCCTACAATGAGCAGTTCTTC. This encodes CASSVAPSSYNEQFF.

V gene TRBV19 combines with J gene TRBJ2-7, with 13 positions matching TRBD2. Unmatched junction bases numbered 4, after V lost 5 bases and J lost 0 bases. The CDR3 extends over 16 amino acids. In germline, CDR1 is LNHDA, CDR2 SQIVND (reference sequence). The CDR3 DNA reads TGTGCCAGTAGTCCCTGGACTAGCGGGAGCTCCTACGAGCAGTACTTC. Protein: CASSPWTSGSSYEQYF.

The CDR3 coding sequence is TGCGCCAGCAGCTGGACTAGCGGGAATGTGAATGAGCAGTTCTTC. Protein sequence: CASSWTSGNVNEQFF. The V and J genes are TRBV5-1 and TRBJ2-1; 12 bases match TRBD2. The V gene end was trimmed by 3 bases and the J gene end by 7 bases; junction bases not matched to a gene: 5. Germline lookup yields CDR1 SGHRS and CDR2 YFSETQ. The CDR3 covers 15 residues.

This chain uses TRBV19 with TRBJ2-1; 10 bases match TRBD2. This CDR3 contains 15 residues. V lost 3 bases, J lost 6 bases, and 5 bases stayed unmatched. Germline V gene lookup returns CDR1 LNHDA and CDR2 SQIVND (reference sequence). The DNA for the CDR3 is TGTGCCAGTAGTATTAATAGCGGGGGGCCCAATGAGCAGTTCTTC. It yields the protein CASSINSGGPNEQFF. The variable domain in full, completed from reference TRBV19 and TRBJ2-1, reads DGGITQSPKYLFRKEGQNVTLSCEQNLNHDAMYWYRQDPGQGLRLIYYSQIVNDFQKGDIAEGYSVSREKKESFPLTVTSAQKNPTAFYLCASSINSGGPNEQFFGPGTRLTVL.

The V call is TRBV5-4, the J call TRBJ1-6, with D tentatively TRBD1 (5 bases). The germline CDR1 and CDR2 sequences are SGHNT and YYREEE (reference sequence). Trimming took off 6 bases at V and 10 bases at J, with 17 bases between the two ends. The CDR3 loop spans 14 amino acids. The CDR3 coding sequence is TGTGCCAGCAACCTGCTAGGGGAAGACTCACCCCTCCACTTT. Its protein is CASNLLGEDSPLHF.

The sample holds a few counts of this clone. For the CDR3, the DNA is TGTGCCAGCAGCCTTCAGGGCCCGAACACTGAAGCTTTCTTT. It specifies CASSLQGPNTEAFF. The chain is built from TRBV9 and TRBJ1-1, with a weak D call TRBD1 (5 bases). V lost 4 bases, J lost 1 base, and 11 bases lay in between. The CDR3 loop spans 14 amino acids. In germline, CDR1 is SGDLS, CDR2 YYNGEE. The whole variable domain, filled in from reference TRBV9 and TRBJ1-1, reads DSGVTQTPKHLITATGQRVTLRCSPRSGDLSVYWYQQSLDQGLQFLIQYYNGEERAKGNILERFSAQQFPDLHSELNLSSLELGDSALYFCASSLQGPNTEAFFGQGTRLTVV.

The chain recombines TRBV11-2 with TRBJ1-1; maybe TRBD1 (6 bases). V was shortened by 5 bases and J by 8 bases, with 15 bases between the two germline ends. The CDR3 contains 13 residues. Per the germline V gene, CDR1 is SGHAT and CDR2 is FQNNGV. The CDR3 sequence: CASSQNRAFEAFF. The DNA of the CDR3 is TGTGCCAGCAGCCAAAACAGGGCTTTCGAAGCTTTCTTT.